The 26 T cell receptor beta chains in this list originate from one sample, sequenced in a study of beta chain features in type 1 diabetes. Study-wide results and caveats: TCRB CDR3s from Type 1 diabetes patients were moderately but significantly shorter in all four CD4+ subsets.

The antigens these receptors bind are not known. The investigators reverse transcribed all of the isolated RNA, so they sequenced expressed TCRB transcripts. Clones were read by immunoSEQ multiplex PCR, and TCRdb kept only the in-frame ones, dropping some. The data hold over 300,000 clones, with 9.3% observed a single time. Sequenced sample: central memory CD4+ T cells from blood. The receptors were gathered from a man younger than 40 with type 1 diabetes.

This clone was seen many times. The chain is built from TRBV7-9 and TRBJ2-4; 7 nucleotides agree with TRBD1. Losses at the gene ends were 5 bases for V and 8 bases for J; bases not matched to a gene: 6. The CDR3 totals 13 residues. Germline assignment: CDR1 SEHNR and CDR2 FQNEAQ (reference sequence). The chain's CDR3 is CASSPTGFDIQYF. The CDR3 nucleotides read TGTGCCAGCAGCCCGACAGGGTTCGACATTCAGTACTTC.

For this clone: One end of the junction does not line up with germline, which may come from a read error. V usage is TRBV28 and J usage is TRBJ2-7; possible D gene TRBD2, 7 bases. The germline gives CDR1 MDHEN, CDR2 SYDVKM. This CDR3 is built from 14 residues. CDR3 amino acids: CASSLWGGQSQPHF. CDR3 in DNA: TGTGCCAGCAGTTTATGGGGGGGGCAGTCCCAACCACACTTC.

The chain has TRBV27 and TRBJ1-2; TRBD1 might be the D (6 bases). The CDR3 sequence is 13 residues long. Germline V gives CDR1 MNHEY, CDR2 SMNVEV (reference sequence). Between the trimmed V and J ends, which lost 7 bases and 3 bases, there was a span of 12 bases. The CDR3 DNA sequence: TGTGCCAGCATTCCGGACAGCCACTATGGCTACACCTTC. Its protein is CASIPDSHYGYTF.

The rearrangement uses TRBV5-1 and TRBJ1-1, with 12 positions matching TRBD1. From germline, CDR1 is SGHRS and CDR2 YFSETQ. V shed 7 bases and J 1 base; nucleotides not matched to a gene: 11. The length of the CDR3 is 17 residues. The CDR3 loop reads CASQEGQGARGNTEAFF. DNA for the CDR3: TGCGCCAGCCAGGAGGGACAGGGGGCGCGCGGGAACACTGAAGCTTTCTTT.

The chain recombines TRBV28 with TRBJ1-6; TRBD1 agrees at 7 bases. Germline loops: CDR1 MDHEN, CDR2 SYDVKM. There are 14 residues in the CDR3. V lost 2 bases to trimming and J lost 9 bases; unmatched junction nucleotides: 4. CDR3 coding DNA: TGTGCCAGCAGTTTAGCACAGGGGTTTTCACCCCTCCACTTT. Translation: CASSLAQGFSPLHF.

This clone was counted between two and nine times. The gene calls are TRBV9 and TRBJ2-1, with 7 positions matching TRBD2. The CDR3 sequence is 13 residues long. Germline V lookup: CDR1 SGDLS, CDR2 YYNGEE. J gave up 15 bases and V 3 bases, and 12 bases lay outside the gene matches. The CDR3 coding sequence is TGTGCCAGCAGCGCATCGACTCGGGACTATCCGTTCTTC. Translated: CASSASTRDYPFF.

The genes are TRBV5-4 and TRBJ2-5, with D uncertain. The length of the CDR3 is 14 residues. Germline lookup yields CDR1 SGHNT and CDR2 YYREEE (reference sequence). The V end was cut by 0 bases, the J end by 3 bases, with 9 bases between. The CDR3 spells CASSLAATKETQYF. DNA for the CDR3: TGTGCCAGCAGCTTGGCCGCGACGAAAGAGACCCAGTACTTC.

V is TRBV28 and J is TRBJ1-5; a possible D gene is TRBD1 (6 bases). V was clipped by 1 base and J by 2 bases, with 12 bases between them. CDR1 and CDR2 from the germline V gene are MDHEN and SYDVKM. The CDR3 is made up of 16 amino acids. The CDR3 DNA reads TGTGCCAGCAGTTTATTAACCAGGGGAGGCAATCAGCCCCAGCATTTT. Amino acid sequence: CASSLLTRGGNQPQHF.

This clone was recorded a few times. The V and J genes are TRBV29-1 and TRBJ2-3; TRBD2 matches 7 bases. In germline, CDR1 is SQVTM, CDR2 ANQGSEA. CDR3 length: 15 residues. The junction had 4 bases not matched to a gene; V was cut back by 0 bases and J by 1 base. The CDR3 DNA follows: TGCAGCGTTGAAGATAGGCGGGAGCGCACAGATACGCAGTATTTT. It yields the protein CSVEDRRERTDTQYF.

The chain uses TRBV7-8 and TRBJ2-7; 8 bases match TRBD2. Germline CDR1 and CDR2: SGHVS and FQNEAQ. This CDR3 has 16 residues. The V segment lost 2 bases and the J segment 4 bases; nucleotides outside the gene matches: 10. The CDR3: CASSLSAGTSVYEQYF. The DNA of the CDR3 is TGTGCCAGCAGCTTATCAGCCGGGACTAGTGTGTACGAGCAGTACTTC.

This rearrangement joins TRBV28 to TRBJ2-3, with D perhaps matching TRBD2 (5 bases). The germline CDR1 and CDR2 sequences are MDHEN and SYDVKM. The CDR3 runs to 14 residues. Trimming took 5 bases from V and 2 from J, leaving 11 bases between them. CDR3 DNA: TGTGCCAGCAGTCCGAGCGGACCCACAGATACGCAGTATTTT. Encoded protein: CASSPSGPTDTQYF.

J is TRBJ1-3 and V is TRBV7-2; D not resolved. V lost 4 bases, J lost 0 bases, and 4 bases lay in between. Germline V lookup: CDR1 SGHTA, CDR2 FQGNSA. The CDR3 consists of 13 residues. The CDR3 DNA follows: TGTGCCAGCAGCTCGGACTCTGGAAACACCATATATTTT. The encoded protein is CASSSDSGNTIYF.

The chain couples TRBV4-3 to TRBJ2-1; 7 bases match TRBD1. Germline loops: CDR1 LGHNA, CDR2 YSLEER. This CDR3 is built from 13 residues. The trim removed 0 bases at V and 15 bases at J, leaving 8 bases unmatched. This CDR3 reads CASSQDRRQGPFF. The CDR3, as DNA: TGCGCCAGCAGCCAAGATCGGAGACAGGGACCGTTCTTC.

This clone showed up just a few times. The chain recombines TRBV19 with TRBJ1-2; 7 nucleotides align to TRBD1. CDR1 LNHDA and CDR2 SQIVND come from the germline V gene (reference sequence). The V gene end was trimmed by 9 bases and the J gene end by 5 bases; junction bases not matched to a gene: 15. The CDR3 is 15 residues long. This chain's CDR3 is CASQRPGQPTYGYTF. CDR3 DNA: TGTGCCAGCCAAAGACCGGGACAGCCTACGTATGGCTACACCTTC.

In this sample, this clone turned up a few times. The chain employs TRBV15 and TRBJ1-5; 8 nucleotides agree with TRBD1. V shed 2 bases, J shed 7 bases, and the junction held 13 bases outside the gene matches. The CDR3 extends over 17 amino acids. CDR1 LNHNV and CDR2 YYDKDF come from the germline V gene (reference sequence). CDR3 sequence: CATSRSGQGVIGQPQHF. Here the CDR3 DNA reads TGTGCCACCAGCAGATCTGGACAGGGCGTTATCGGGCAGCCCCAGCATTTT.

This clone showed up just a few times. This CDR3 is CSVWEGYSGNTIYF. In DNA, the CDR3 is TGCAGCGTTTGGGAAGGATACTCTGGAAACACCATATATTTT. The chain links TRBV29-1 to TRBJ1-3; D gene uncertain. This CDR3 region has 14 residues. Trimming took off 5 bases at V and 0 bases at J, with 11 bases between the two ends. The germline V gene has CDR1 SQVTM and CDR2 ANQGSEA.

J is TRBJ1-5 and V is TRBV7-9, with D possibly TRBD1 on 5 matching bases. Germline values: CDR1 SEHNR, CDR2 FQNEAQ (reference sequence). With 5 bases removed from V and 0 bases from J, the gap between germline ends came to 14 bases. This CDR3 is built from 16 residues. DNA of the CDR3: TGTGCCAGCAGCCCAGGGACGGCTTATAGCAATCAGCCCCAGCATTTT. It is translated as CASSPGTAYSNQPQHF.

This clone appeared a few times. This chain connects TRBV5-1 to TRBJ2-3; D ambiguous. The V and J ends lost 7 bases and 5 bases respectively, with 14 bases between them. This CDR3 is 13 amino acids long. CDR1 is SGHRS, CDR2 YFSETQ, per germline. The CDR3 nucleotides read TGCGCCAGCGGGCAGACGTTGGAAGATACGCAGTATTTT. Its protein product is CASGQTLEDTQYF.

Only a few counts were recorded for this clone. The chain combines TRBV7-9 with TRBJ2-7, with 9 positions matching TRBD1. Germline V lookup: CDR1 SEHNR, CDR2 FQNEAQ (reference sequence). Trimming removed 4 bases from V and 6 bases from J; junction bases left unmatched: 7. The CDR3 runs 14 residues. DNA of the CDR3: TGTGCCAGCAGCTATACAGGGGGCAGCGGCGAGCAGTACTTC. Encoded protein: CASSYTGGSGEQYF.

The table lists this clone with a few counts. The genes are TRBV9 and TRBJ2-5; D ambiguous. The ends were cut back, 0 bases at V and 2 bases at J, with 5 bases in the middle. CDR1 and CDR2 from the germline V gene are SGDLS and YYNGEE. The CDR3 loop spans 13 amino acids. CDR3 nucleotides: TGTGCCAGCAGCGTAGGGTTGCAAGAGACCCAGTACTTC. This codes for CASSVGLQETQYF.

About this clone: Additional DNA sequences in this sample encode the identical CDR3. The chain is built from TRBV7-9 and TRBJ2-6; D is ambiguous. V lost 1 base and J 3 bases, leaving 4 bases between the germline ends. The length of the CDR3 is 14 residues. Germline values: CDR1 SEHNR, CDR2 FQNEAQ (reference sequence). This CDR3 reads CASSLEGGANVLTF. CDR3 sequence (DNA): TGTGCCAGCAGCTTAGAAGGTGGGGCCAACGTCCTGACTTTC.

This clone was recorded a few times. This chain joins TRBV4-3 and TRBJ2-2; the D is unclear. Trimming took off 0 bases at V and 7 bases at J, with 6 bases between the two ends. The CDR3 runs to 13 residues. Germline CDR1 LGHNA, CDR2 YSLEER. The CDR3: CASSQEGFGELFF. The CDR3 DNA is TGCGCCAGCAGCCAAGAGGGGTTCGGGGAGCTGTTTTTT.

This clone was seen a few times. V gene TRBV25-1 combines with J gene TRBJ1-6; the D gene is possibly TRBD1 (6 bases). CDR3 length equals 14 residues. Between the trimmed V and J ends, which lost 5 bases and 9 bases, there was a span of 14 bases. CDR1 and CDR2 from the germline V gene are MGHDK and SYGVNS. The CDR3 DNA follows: TGTGCCAGCAGTCCGAACAGGGATGTTTCACCCCTCCACTTT. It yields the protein CASSPNRDVSPLHF.

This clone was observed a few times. The CDR3 region has the DNA TGTGCCAGCAGCGGCCCGGAGACCCAGTACTTC. As protein: CASSGPETQYF. The V call is TRBV11-2, the J call TRBJ2-5; D not certain. V lost 5 bases to trimming and J lost 5 bases, with 6 bases between them. Per germline, CDR1 SGHAT and CDR2 FQNNGV. CDR3 size: 11 residues.

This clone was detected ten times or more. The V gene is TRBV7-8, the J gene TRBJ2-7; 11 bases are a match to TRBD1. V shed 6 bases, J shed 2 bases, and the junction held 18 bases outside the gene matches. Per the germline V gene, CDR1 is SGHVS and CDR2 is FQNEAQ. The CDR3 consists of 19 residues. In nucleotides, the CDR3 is TGTGCCAGCAGGCTAGGGAAAGTAAGGGGACAGGGGGGAGCCTACGAGCAGTACTTC. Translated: CASRLGKVRGQGGAYEQYF.

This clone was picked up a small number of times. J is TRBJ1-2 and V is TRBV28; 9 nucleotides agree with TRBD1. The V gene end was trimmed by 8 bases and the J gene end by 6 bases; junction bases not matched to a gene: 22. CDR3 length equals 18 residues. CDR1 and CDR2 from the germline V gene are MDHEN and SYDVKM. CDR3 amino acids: CASHQQTPTRQGGNGYTF. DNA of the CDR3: TGTGCCAGCCACCAACAAACACCTACGAGACAGGGGGGTAATGGCTACACCTTC.